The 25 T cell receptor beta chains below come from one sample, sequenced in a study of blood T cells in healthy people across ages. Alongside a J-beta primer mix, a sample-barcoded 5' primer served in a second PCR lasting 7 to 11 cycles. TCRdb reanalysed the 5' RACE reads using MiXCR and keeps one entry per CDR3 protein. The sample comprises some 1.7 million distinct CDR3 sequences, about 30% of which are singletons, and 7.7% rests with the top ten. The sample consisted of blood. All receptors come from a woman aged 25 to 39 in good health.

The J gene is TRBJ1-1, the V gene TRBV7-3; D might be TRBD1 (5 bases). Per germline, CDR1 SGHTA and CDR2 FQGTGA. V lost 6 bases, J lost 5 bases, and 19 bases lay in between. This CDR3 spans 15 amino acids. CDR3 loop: CASRSSGQGLTEAFF. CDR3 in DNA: TGTGCCAGCAGGAGCTCGGGGCAGGGTCTAACTGAAGCTTTCTTT.

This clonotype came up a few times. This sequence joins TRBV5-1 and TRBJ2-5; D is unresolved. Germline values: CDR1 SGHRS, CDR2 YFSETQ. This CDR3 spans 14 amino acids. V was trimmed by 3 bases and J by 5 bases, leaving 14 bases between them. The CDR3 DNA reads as TGCGCCAGCAGCTCGGGTATGACCGGGGAGACCCAGTACTTC. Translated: CASSSGMTGETQYF.

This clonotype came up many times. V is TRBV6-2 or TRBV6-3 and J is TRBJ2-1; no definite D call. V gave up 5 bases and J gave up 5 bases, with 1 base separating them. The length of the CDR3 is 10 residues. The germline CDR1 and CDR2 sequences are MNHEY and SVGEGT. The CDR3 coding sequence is TGTGCCAGCAGTAACAATGAGCAGTTCTTC. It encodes CASSNNEQFF.

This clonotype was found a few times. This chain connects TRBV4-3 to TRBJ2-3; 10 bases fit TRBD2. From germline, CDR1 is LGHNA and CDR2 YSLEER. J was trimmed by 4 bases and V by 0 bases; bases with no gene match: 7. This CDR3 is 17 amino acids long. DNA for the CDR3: TGCGCCAGCAGCCAAGATACTCTAGCGGGAGACCCAGATACGCAGTATTTT. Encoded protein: CASSQDTLAGDPDTQYF.

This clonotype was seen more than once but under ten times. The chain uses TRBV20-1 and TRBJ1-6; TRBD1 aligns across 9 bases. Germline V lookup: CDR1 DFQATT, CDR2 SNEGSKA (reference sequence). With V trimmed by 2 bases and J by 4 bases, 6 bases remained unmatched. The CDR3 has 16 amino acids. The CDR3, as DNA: TGCAGTGCTAGACAGGGACAGGGAGCATATAATTCACCCCTCCACTTT. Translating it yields CSARQGQGAYNSPLHF.

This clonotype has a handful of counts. The CDR3 DNA reads as TGCAGTGCTAGAGATTTCGGCAGGCGAGATTCACCCCTCCACTTT. Translation gives CSARDFGRRDSPLHF. This sequence joins TRBV20-1 and TRBJ1-6; D remains unclear. This CDR3 has 15 residues. Germline values: CDR1 DFQATT, CDR2 SNEGSKA (reference sequence). V was trimmed by 0 bases and J by 8 bases, leaving 14 bases between them.

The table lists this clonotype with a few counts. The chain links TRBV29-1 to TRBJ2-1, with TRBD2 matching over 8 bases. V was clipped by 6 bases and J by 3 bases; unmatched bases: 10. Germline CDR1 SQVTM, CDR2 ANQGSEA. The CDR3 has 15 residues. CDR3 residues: CSVAPGLESYNEQFF. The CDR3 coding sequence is TGCAGCGTGGCCCCGGGACTAGAGAGCTACAATGAGCAGTTCTTC.

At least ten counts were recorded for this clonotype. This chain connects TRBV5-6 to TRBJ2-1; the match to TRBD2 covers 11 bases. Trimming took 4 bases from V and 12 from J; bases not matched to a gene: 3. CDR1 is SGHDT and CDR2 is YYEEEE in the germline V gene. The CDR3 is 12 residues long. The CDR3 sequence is CASSPGLAGQFF. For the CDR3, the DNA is TGTGCCAGCAGCCCCGGACTAGCGGGGCAGTTCTTC.

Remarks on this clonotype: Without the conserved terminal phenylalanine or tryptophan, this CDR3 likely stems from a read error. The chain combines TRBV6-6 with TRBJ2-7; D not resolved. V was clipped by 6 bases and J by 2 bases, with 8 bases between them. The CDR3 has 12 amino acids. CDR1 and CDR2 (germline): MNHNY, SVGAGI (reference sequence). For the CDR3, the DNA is TGTGCCAGCAGCAGTGATGCCTACGAGCAGTACTTA. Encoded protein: CASSSDAYEQYL.

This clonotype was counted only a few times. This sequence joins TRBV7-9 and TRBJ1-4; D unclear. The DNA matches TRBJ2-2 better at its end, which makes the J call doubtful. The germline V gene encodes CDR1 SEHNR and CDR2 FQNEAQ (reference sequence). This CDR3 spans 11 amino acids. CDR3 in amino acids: CASSLGTELFF. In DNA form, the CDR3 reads TGTGCCAGCAGCTTAGGGACGGAGCTGTTTTTT.

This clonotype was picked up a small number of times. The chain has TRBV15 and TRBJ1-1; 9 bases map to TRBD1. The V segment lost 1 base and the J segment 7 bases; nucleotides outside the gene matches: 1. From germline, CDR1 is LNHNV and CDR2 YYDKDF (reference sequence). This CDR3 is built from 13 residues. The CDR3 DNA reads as TGTGCCACCAGCAGAGGACAGGGGGTTGAAGCTTTCTTT. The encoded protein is CATSRGQGVEAFF.

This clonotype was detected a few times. The CDR3 here is CAAGQGTTEAFF. CDR3 bases: TGTGCCGCCGGACAGGGGACTACTGAAGCTTTCTTT. The genes are TRBV10-3 and TRBJ1-1, with 9 bases fitting TRBD1. J was trimmed by 5 bases and V by 11 bases; bases with no gene match: 6. Germline V gene data show CDR1 as ENHRY and CDR2 as SYGVKD. The CDR3 is made up of 12 amino acids.

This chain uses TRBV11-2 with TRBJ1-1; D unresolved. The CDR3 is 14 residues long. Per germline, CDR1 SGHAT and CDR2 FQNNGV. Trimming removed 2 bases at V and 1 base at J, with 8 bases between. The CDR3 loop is CASSLQLANTEAFF. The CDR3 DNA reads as TGTGCCAGCAGCTTACAACTGGCGAACACTGAAGCTTTCTTT.

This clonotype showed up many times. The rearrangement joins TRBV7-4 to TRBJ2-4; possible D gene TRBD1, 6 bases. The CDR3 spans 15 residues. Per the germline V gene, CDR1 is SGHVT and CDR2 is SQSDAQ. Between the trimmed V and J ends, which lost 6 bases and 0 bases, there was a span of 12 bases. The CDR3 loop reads CASSYRVLAKNIQYF. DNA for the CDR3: TGTGCCAGCAGTTACAGGGTTTTAGCCAAAAACATTCAGTACTTC. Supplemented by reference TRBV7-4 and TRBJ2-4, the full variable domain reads GAGVSQSPRYKVAKRGRDVALRCDSISGHVTLYWYRQTLGQGSEVLTYSQSDAQRDKSGRPSGRFSAERPERSVSTLKIQRTEQGDSAVYLCASSYRVLAKNIQYFGAGTRLSVL.

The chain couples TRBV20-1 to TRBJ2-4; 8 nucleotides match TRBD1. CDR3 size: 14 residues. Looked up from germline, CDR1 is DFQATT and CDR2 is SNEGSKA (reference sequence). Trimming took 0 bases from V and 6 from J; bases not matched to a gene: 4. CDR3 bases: TGCAGTGCTAGAGATCTTGGACAGGGAAACATTCAGTACTTC. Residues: CSARDLGQGNIQYF.

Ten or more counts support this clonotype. This CDR3 is CATLGDSLYGYTF. The DNA for the CDR3 is TGTGCCACCTTGGGTGACAGCCTTTATGGCTACACCTTC. The genes are TRBV12-3 or TRBV12-4 and TRBJ1-2, with D tentatively TRBD1 (5 bases). Trimming cost V 10 bases and J 5 bases, with 17 bases left between them. CDR3 size: 13 residues.

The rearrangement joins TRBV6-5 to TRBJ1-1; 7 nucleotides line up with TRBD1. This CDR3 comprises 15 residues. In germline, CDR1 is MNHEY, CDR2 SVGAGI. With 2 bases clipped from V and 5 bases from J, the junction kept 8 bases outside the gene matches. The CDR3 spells CASSYTGQGDTEAFF. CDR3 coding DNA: TGTGCCAGCAGTTACACTGGGCAGGGGGATACTGAAGCTTTCTTT.

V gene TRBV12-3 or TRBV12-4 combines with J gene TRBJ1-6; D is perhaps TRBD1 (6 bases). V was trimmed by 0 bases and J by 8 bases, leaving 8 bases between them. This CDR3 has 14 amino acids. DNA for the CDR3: TGTGCCAGCAGTTTAGCGCAGGGGTATTCACCCCTCCACTTT. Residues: CASSLAQGYSPLHF.

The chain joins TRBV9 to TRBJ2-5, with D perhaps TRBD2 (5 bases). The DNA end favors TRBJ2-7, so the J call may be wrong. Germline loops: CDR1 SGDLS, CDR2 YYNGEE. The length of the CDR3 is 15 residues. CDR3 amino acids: CASSVGVGAIYEQYF. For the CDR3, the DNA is TGTGCCAGCAGCGTAGGGGTGGGAGCTATTTACGAGCAGTACTTC.

The CDR3 DNA reads TGTGCCAGCAGCCCAGGGTTCGATGGCTACACCTTC. It codes for CASSPGFDGYTF. The J gene is TRBJ1-2, the V gene TRBV9; TRBD1 might be the D (5 bases). The CDR3 is made up of 12 amino acids. Trimming pared 4 bases from V and 6 bases from J, leaving 10 bases between. Germline V gene lookup returns CDR1 SGDLS and CDR2 YYNGEE.

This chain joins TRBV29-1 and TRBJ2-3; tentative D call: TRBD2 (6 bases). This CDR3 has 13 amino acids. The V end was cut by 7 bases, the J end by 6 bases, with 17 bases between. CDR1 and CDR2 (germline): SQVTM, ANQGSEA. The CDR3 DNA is TGCAGCGCTAAAGGAGGGTCTTTGGATACGCAGTATTTT. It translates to CSAKGGSLDTQYF.

The CDR3 sequence: CASSLTWTGDIETQYF. The CDR3 nucleotides read TGTGCCAGCAGCTTGACTTGGACAGGGGATATAGAGACCCAGTACTTC. The J gene is TRBJ2-5, the V gene TRBV5-5, with 9 positions matching TRBD1. There are 16 residues in the CDR3. Trimming cost V 1 base and J 4 bases; bases outside gene matches: 8. Germline CDR1 SGHKS, CDR2 YYEKEE (reference sequence). The full variable domain, rest sourced from reference TRBV5-5 and TRBJ2-5, is DAGVTQSPTHLIKTRGQQVTLRCSPISGHKSVSWYQQVLGQGPQFIFQYYEKEERGRGNFPDRFSARQFPNYSSELNVNALLLGDSALYLCASSLTWTGDIETQYFGPGTRLLVL.

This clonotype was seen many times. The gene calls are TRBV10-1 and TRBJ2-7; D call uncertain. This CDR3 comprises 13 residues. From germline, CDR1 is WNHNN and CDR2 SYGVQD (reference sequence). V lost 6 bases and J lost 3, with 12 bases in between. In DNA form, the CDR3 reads TGCGCCAGCAGCCAGAATCCCCTCTACGAGCAGTACTTC. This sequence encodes CASSQNPLYEQYF.

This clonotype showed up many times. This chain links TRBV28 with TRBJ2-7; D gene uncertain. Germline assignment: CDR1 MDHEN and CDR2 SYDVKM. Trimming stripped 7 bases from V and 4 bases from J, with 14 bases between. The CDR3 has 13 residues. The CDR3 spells CASTLSLGYEQYF. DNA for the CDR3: TGTGCCAGCACCCTGAGTTTGGGGTACGAGCAGTACTTC.

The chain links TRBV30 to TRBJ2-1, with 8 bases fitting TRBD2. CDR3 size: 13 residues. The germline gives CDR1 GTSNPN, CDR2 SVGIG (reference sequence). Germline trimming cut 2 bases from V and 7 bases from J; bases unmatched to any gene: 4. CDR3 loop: CAWSSGGGNEQFF. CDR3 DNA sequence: TGTGCCTGGAGTAGCGGGGGAGGGAATGAGCAGTTCTTC.